The present entry profiles one T cell receptor beta chain with its context. Sequencing used immunoSEQ multiplex PCR; TCRdb keeps in-frame clones, though not all of them. The table lists 200,000 to 250,000 clones, around four fifths of them singletons. The sample is drawn from a study of cytomegalovirus exposure and HLA in healthy donors. The CDR3 contains 12 residues. Between the trimmed V and J ends, which lost 7 bases and 4 bases, there was a span of 10 bases. Germline CDR1 is SNHLY and CDR2 is FYNNEI. The specimen was PBMCs. V is TRBV2 and J is TRBJ1-2, with TRBD1 as a possible D gene (5 bases). The clonotype comes from a woman between 25 and 40 years old in good health and CMV-seropositive. CDR3 sequence: CASTEGTYGYTF. In nucleotides, the CDR3 is TGTGCCAGCACCGAGGGGACCTATGGCTACACCTTC.